A single sample gave rise to the 18 T cell receptor beta chains below, sequenced in a study of shared clonotypes between healthy human individuals. Sequencing was performed with immunoSEQ multiplex PCR; in TCRdb, only in-frame clones are kept and a portion is missing. This sample has approximately 320,000 clones, with more than 75% found just once. Material: memory CD8+ T cells sorted from blood. Subset of the sample: CD45RO+ cells pooled with CCR7-negative TemRA cells. These receptors were obtained from a young man in good health.

This rearrangement joins TRBV28 to TRBJ2-1, with D possibly being TRBD2 (6 bases). This CDR3 is 21 amino acids long. Germline V gene lookup returns CDR1 MDHEN and CDR2 SYDVKM. Trimming pared 2 bases from V and 6 bases from J, leaving 32 bases between. The CDR3 sequence: CASSLRPAAYRPIAESNEQFF. CDR3 DNA: TGTGCCAGCAGTTTAAGGCCGGCAGCTTACCGACCCATAGCGGAGAGCAATGAGCAGTTCTTC.

This chain uses TRBV7-9 with TRBJ2-1; 8 nucleotides match TRBD1. Germline-derived CDR1 and CDR2 are SEHNR and FQNEAQ (reference sequence). J was trimmed by 4 bases and V by 1 base; bases with no gene match: 3. This CDR3 contains 15 residues. CDR3 DNA sequence: TGTGCCAGCAGCTTAGGGACAGGGCAATACAATGAGCAGTTCTTC. Translated: CASSLGTGQYNEQFF.

V is TRBV5-4 and J is TRBJ2-1; no definite D call. The germline V gene encodes CDR1 SGHNT and CDR2 YYREEE (reference sequence). The V end lost 0 bases, the J end lost 10 bases, and 8 bases lay between the germline ends. This CDR3 is built from 12 residues. The CDR3 DNA sequence: TGTGCCAGCAGCTTGGCCGATCTCGAGCAGTTCTTC. Translation gives CASSLADLEQFF.

CDR3 in DNA: TGTGCCAGCAGGGGGGGACAGTTCTATAATTCACCCCTCCACTTT. Translation: CASRGGQFYNSPLHF. This chain connects TRBV28 to TRBJ1-6, with 7 positions matching TRBD1. The CDR3 extends over 15 amino acids. Germline lookup yields CDR1 MDHEN and CDR2 SYDVKM. Losses at the gene ends were 6 bases for V and 3 bases for J; bases not matched to a gene: 5.

The chain employs TRBV7-9 and TRBJ2-2; 10 bases are a match to TRBD2. This CDR3 is built from 19 residues. The germline gives CDR1 SEHNR, CDR2 FQNEAQ (reference sequence). Trimming cost V 1 base and J 3 bases; bases outside gene matches: 11. The CDR3 sequence is CASSLGVPGLAMDTGELFF. The CDR3 coding sequence is TGTGCCAGCAGCTTAGGCGTGCCGGGACTAGCGATGGACACCGGGGAGCTGTTTTTT.

J is TRBJ2-7 and V is TRBV4-1; D ambiguous. V was cut by 2 bases and J by 2 bases, with 13 bases left in between. Germline V gene data show CDR1 as MGHRA and CDR2 as YSYEKL. The CDR3 covers 15 residues. The CDR3 loop reads CASSQIREATYEQYF. The CDR3 DNA reads TGCGCCAGCAGCCAAATTAGGGAAGCGACCTACGAGCAGTACTTC.

CDR3 in amino acids: CASRENDYGYTF. The CDR3 nucleotides are TGTGCCAGTAGGGAGAATGACTATGGCTACACCTTC. This chain links TRBV19 with TRBJ1-2; D call uncertain. Germline CDR1 is LNHDA and CDR2 is SQIVND (reference sequence). With 6 bases removed from V and 3 bases from J, the gap between germline ends came to 8 bases. The CDR3 contains 12 residues.

The J gene is TRBJ1-4, the V gene TRBV29-1, with D possibly matching TRBD1 (6 bases). The V end was cut by 7 bases, the J end by 4 bases, with 13 bases between. Germline V CDR1 and CDR2: SQVTM, ANQGSEA. This CDR3 comprises 13 residues. Here the CDR3 DNA reads TGCAGCGCAAGGACAGTAAATAATGAAAAACTGTTTTTT. Translating gives CSARTVNNEKLFF.

The chain employs TRBV27 and TRBJ2-1; 8 bases align to TRBD2. The CDR3 loop spans 16 amino acids. Germline-derived CDR1 and CDR2 are MNHEY and SMNVEV (reference sequence). V dropped 4 bases and J dropped 7; count of bases not matched to a gene: 12. This chain's CDR3 is CASSSPWSGRVNEQFF. CDR3 bases: TGTGCCAGCAGTTCCCCATGGAGCGGGAGAGTGAATGAGCAGTTCTTC.

The rearrangement joins TRBV5-1 to TRBJ2-7, with a weak D call TRBD2 (5 bases). The V end was cut by 4 bases, the J end by 0 bases, with 17 bases between. Per the germline V gene, CDR1 is SGHRS and CDR2 is YFSETQ. The CDR3 is 16 residues long. CDR3 coding DNA: TGCGCCAGCAGCACACGGACTGGCCCCCTCTCCTACGAGCAGTACTTC. Its translation: CASSTRTGPLSYEQYF.

This clone was observed a single time. The rearrangement joins TRBV2 to TRBJ2-3; D is unclear. Looked up from germline, CDR1 is SNHLY and CDR2 is FYNNEI. The CDR3 totals 13 residues. With 8 bases removed from V and 4 bases from J, the gap between germline ends came to 13 bases. The CDR3 DNA reads as TGTGCCAGCCGACAATGGGTGCCAGATACGCAGTATTTT. Translated, it gives CASRQWVPDTQYF.

The rearrangement joins TRBV27 to TRBJ2-1; 9 bases are shared with TRBD2. Per the germline V gene, CDR1 is MNHEY and CDR2 is SMNVEV (reference sequence). V lost 2 bases and J lost 6; bases outside the gene matches: 5. This CDR3 spans 15 amino acids. The CDR3 DNA reads as TGTGCCAGCAGTTTAAATGGACTAGCGACCAATGAGCAGTTCTTC. Its protein product is CASSLNGLATNEQFF.

The chain combines TRBV4-1 with TRBJ1-3; D unresolved. The ends were cut back, 1 base at V and 3 bases at J, with 16 bases in the middle. The CDR3 extends over 17 amino acids. CDR1 and CDR2 (germline): MGHRA, YSYEKL. The CDR3 DNA sequence: TGCGCCAGCAGCCAAGGTGGAGACCGACTTGATGGAAACACCATATATTTT. Its translation is CASSQGGDRLDGNTIYF.

This rearrangement joins TRBV4-1 to TRBJ2-1; D might be TRBD1 or TRBD2, each matching 5 bases. Germline loops: CDR1 MGHRA, CDR2 YSYEKL. V lost 0 bases to trimming and J lost 4 bases, with 13 bases between them. The CDR3 covers 16 residues. In DNA, the CDR3 is TGCGCCAGCAGCCAAGATCCCGGGACGCTTTACAATGAGCAGTTCTTC. This gives the protein CASSQDPGTLYNEQFF.

The V call is TRBV9, the J call TRBJ2-3; possible D gene TRBD1, 5 bases. Germline V lookup: CDR1 SGDLS, CDR2 YYNGEE. The CDR3 extends over 13 amino acids. Trimming removed 3 bases from V and 2 bases from J, with 7 bases in between. The CDR3 is CASSEGATDTQYF. DNA for the CDR3: TGTGCCAGCAGCGAAGGGGCCACAGATACGCAGTATTTT.

The genes are TRBV7-9 and TRBJ1-2, with a tentative D call TRBD1 (6 bases). The germline V and J ends were trimmed by 6 bases and 8 bases, with 16 bases remaining between them. Germline loops: CDR1 SEHNR, CDR2 FQNEAQ (reference sequence). This CDR3 has 13 amino acids. DNA for the CDR3: TGTGCCAGCAGTCTTCAGGGGAGTGAAGGCTACACCTTC. Translation: CASSLQGSEGYTF.

The V and J genes are TRBV5-1 and TRBJ1-1, with D maybe TRBD1 (5 bases). Germline assignment: CDR1 SGHRS and CDR2 YFSETQ. The CDR3 runs 15 residues. Deletions cut 5 bases from V and 3 bases from J, with 17 bases between. DNA of the CDR3: TGCGCCAGCAGGGGGCCTCCTCCGGGAGACACTGAAGCTTTCTTT. Its translation: CASRGPPPGDTEAFF.

The rearrangement joins TRBV4-1 to TRBJ1-2, with 7 bases fitting TRBD1. There are 16 residues in the CDR3. V dropped 2 bases and J dropped 0; count of bases not matched to a gene: 6. The V gene's germline CDR1 is MGHRA and CDR2 YSYEKL. The CDR3 is CASSQTGTESNYGYTF. As DNA, the CDR3 is TGCGCCAGCAGCCAAACAGGGACAGAGTCTAACTATGGCTACACCTTC.